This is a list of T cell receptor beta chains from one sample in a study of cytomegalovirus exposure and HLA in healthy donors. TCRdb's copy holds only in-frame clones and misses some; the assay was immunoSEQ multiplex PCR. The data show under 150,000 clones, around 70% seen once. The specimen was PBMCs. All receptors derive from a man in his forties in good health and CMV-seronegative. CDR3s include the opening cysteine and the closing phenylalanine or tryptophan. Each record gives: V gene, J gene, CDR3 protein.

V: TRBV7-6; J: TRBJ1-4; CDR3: CASSHSEAKDEKLFF
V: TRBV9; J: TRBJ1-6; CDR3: CASSVAGGGSPLHF
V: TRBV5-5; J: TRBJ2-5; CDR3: CASSVRDRGRETQYF
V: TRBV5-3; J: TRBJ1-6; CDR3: CARSNGDRGFHNSPLHF
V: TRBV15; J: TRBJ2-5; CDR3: CATSRERPSGRVETQYF
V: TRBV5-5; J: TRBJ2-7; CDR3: CASSWGVTGEQYF
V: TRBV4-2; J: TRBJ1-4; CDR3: CASSQARQGANEKLFF
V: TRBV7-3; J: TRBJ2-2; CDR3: CASSRDRNTGELFF
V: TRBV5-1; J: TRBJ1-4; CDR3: CASSSRVGTNEKLFF
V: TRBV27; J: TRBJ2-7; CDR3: CASSRGQGAHEQYF
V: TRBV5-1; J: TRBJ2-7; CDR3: CASRPRLNAGRGQYF
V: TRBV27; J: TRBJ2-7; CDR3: CASSLLLAGGPGEQYF
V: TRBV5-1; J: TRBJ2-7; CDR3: CASSLIGQRNYEQYF
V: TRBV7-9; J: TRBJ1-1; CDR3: CASSIEEASRAFF
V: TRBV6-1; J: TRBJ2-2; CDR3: CASSDRVIGQGRTGELFF
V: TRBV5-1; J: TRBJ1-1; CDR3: CASRTQSMNTEAFF
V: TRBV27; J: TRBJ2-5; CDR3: CASSLSGREQYF
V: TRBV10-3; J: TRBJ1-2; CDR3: CAISARDRGDGYTF
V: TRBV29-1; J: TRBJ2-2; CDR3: CSAGSGELFF
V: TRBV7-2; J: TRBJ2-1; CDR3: CASSKRSGTSLGNEQFF
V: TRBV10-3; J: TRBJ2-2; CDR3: CAISSPQGGDTGELFF
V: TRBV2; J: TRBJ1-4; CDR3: CASSGQEHEKLFF
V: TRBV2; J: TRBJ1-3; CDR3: CASSETRGLLHTIYF
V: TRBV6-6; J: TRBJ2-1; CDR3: CASSFPGLAVVNEQFF
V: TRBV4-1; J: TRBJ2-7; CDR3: CASSRLAGTTYEQYF
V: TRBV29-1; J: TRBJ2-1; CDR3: CSVVLGANEQFF
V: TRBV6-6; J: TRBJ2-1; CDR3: CASTPGTPYNEQFF
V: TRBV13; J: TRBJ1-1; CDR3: CASSLGLRENTEAFF
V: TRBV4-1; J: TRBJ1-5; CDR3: CASSHNHRDMNQPQHF
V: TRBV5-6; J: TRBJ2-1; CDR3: CASSFGLADYNEQFF
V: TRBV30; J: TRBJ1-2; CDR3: CAWSADRGQNGYPF
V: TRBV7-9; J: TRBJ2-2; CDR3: CASSLALSQNTGELFF
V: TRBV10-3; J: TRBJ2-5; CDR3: CAISDPQRGRETQYF
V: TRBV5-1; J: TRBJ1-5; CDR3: CASSLEGQGISGRQPQHF
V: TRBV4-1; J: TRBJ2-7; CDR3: CASSQERTRPLEQYF
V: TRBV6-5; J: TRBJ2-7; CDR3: CASSYGPGTGAYEQYF
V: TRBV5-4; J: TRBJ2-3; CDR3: CASSSLAGVGTDTQYF
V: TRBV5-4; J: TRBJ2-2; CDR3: CASSLRTFGELFF
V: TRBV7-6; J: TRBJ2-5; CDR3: CASSSGQYQETQYF
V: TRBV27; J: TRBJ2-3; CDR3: CASRPGLVTDTQYF
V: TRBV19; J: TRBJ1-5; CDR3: CASSPTGTYSNQPQHF
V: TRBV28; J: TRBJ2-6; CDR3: CASSVQSDSGANVLTF
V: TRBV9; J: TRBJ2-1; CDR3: CASGTGTGEFYNEQFF
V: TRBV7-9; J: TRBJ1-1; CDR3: CASSRYRGVNTEAFF
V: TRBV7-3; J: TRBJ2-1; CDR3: CASSSTGGLEGYNEQFF
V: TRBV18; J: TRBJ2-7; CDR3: CASSGGQSYEQYF
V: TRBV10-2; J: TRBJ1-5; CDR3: CASSELGQANQPQHF
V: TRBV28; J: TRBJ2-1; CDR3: CASSFVLAGGPSEQFF